This entry is about one T cell receptor (beta chain). The target of this receptor is not known. Base qualities are not at hand, and no much larger clone is one base apart. The library came from RACE. The reads were generated on a NextSeq 500. During library preparation, unique molecular identifiers were attached to individual cDNA molecules so that TCRs could be counted quantitatively and reproducibly. Both TCR alpha and TCR beta chains were sequenced from each blood RNA sample. In the source study's methods: Samples had a median of roughly 99,000 TCRs, with a range from roughly 23,224 to 750,000. V, J and CDR3 annotation of the TCR reads was carried out using the Decombinator software suite. To make PS versus PT1 abundance plots, every sample was subsampled to the same number of TCRs (28,000). Expanded TCRs were defined as absent before sensitization and observed at least eight times at the 2-week time point. TCRdb trimmed public reads at Q25 via fastp, called clones via MiXCR and kept in-frame beta chains. Every distinct CDR3 protein forms one entry, paired with its most common genes and DNA. These V and J calls derive from TCRdb rather than the authors' analysis. The sample table lists about 140,000 distinct CDR3 sequences, about 11% of them with a count of one. In total, the top ten clones hold 1.4% of the sample.

What the time point label conveys for this sample: patch test 2, 6 weeks after DPC sensitization. The meaning of the sample's treatment or condition label: therapeutic diphenylcyclopropenone sensitization with weekly scalp DPC. At every patch-test visit, the blood draw took place before the patch test was put on. To be eligible, patients had to be aged 18 to 70, diagnosed with alopecia and judged suitable for DPC therapy, while pregnant patients were excluded. Total RNA was extracted from unfractionated whole blood that had been collected in Tempus Blood RNA tubes. Including the terminal cysteine and phenylalanine, the CDR3 comprises 12 residues. Just the 36-base CDR3 DNA is kept, in frame starting at base 1. Cut back by 7 bases and 2 bases, the V and J ends lie 11 bases apart. CDR1 is given as GTSNPN and CDR2 as SVGIG, both from the germline V gene (reference sequence). This sample is part of a study of human T cells and chemical hapten exposure (dated by TCRdb to about 2021). Study-level background: For sensitization, 2% DPC in acetone was applied to a roughly 2 cm by roughly 2 cm area of upper inner arm skin. Blood samples were taken from patients before sensitization (week 0) and at 2, 6 and about 24 weeks after DPC sensitization. Peripheral blood TCR repertoire changes were tracked in vivo in alopecia patients during primary and secondary sensitization to the hapten diphenylcyclopropenone (DPC). For TCR sequencing, blood came from 25 to 35 alopecia patients at anywhere from one to four time points (pre-sensitization, 2, 6 and 24 weeks). The mostly female patient cohort included alopecia areata with under or over 50% scalp involvement, alopecia totalis and alopecia universalis. Patch testing was done on the upper back using Finn chambers containing 0.01% DPC, and results were scored after 6 days according to International Contact Dermatitis Research Group standards. Patients additionally received weekly therapeutic DPC doses to the scalp throughout the approximately 24-week study period. Libraries were pooled for sequencing, and per-sample TCR yields varied mainly because of small differences in library volumes within the pool.

On the study overall, not on this receptor specifically: Expanded TCRs formed significantly more large CDR3 similarity clusters than pre-sensitization or healthy control sets, consistent with antigen-driven responses. The number of PT1 expanded TCRs positively correlated with patch test score, significant at thresholds 8, 16 and 32 but not 4. DPC sensitization did not change the number of TCRs with a frequency above 1 in 1000, and there was no evidence of changes in global repertoire structure. Repeated subsampling changed both the strength of the expansion versus patch-test correlation and the threshold at which the correlation became significant. Because all patients had alopecia, a presumed autoimmune disease, the immune response of the patients might differ from that of healthy individuals.

The TCR was taken from a woman aged 45-60 years with alopecia areata. Some clones in this sample may be carry-over from other donors' samples. The V gene is TRBV30 and the J gene is TRBJ1-1, with no confident D gene call. This sample comprised whole blood, obtained in connection with sensitization to the hapten diphenylcyclopropenone (DPC). The DNA reads as follows: TGTGCCTCTTTTATGGTTAACACTGAAGCTTTCTTT. This yields the protein CASFMVNTEAFF.